The 9 T cell receptor beta chains below were found in one sample sequenced in a study of blood T cell repertoires in COVID-19. Profiling relied on immunoSEQ multiplex PCR, and the TCRdb table lists in-frame clones only, not all of them. Of approximately 150,000 clones listed, around 87% were seen once; the top ten hold under 7.5%. The sequencing input was peripheral blood. The origin of the receptors is an elderly man with acute or convalescent COVID-19.

In regard to this clone: In the same sample, other DNA sequences code for this CDR3. The chain couples TRBV28 to TRBJ1-6; a weak D match, TRBD1 (6 bases). This CDR3 is 11 amino acids long. The germline V and J ends were trimmed by 7 bases and 10 bases, with 8 bases remaining between them. CDR1 and CDR2 from the germline V gene are MDHEN and SYDVKM. The CDR3 is CASKGGSPLHF. CDR3 sequence (DNA): TGTGCCAGCAAAGGGGGATCACCCCTCCACTTT.

The CDR3 sequence is CASSLVGGTEETQYF. The CDR3 coding sequence is TGTGCCAGCAGCTTAGTAGGCGGGACGGAAGAGACCCAGTACTTC. This sequence joins TRBV11-1 and TRBJ2-5, with D possibly TRBD2 on 6 matching bases. The ends were cut back, 1 base at V and 3 bases at J, with 12 bases in the middle. Germline V gene data show CDR1 as SGHAT and CDR2 as FQDESV (reference sequence). This CDR3 has 15 residues.

The table lists this clone with a count of one. The genes are TRBV12-3 or TRBV12-4 and TRBJ2-7; D is unclear. This CDR3 has 11 residues. Trimming removed 6 bases at V and 2 bases at J, with 5 bases between. CDR3 sequence: CASSPAYEQYF. CDR3 DNA: TGTGCCAGCAGCCCGGCCTACGAGCAGTACTTC.

This rearrangement joins TRBV5-4 to TRBJ2-7, with 7 bases that match TRBD1. The CDR3 covers 14 residues. Looked up from germline, CDR1 is SGHNT and CDR2 is YYREEE (reference sequence). V was clipped by 3 bases and J by 5 bases; unmatched bases: 8. The CDR3 loop is CASSSTGTENEQYF. DNA of the CDR3: TGTGCCAGCAGCTCAACCGGGACAGAAAACGAGCAGTACTTC.

The chain employs TRBV11-3 and TRBJ1-1, with 10 positions matching TRBD1. The CDR3 runs to 14 residues. Trimming at V came to 5 bases and at J to 5 bases, leaving 5 bases not matched to a gene. Per germline, CDR1 SGHNT and CDR2 YENEEA. The CDR3 bases are TGTGCCAGCAGCACCGGGACAGGGGTGACTGAAGCTTTCTTT. It translates to CASSTGTGVTEAFF.

CDR3 amino acids: CASSAWAGSISGANVLTF. For the CDR3, the DNA is TGTGCCAGCAGCGCGTGGGCAGGGTCGATCTCTGGGGCCAACGTCCTGACTTTC. The gene calls are TRBV7-9 and TRBJ2-6, with a possible D match to TRBD1 (5 bases). This CDR3 is 18 amino acids long. The germline CDR1 and CDR2 sequences are SEHNR and FQNEAQ (reference sequence). The V end lost 5 bases, the J end lost 0 bases, and 17 bases lay between the germline ends.

This clone was counted between two and nine times. V and J are TRBV5-5 and TRBJ2-7, with D possibly matching TRBD2 (7 bases). CDR1 is SGHKS, CDR2 YYEKEE, per germline (reference sequence). CDR3 length: 14 residues. Trimming left V 4 bases short and J 0 bases short, with 11 bases between. The CDR3 sequence: CASSAGAISYEQYF. The CDR3 nucleotides read TGTGCCAGCAGCGCGGGGGCAATCTCCTACGAGCAGTACTTC.

The chain employs TRBV3-1 (or the pseudogene TRBV3-2) and TRBJ2-1; TRBD2 matches at 11 bases. Trimming removed 6 bases from V and 7 bases from J; junction bases left unmatched: 8. Looked up from germline, CDR1 is LGHDT and CDR2 is YNNKEL (reference sequence). The CDR3 length is 15 residues. In DNA, the CDR3 is TGTGCCAGCAGGGCTACTAGCGGGAGATTGAATGAGCAGTTCTTC. Its translation: CASRATSGRLNEQFF.

The chain has TRBV18 and TRBJ1-4; D is perhaps TRBD1 (6 bases). With 4 bases removed from V and 0 bases from J, the gap between germline ends came to 12 bases. The CDR3 sequence is 16 residues long. In germline, CDR1 is KGHSH, CDR2 LQKENI. In DNA, the CDR3 is TGTGCCAGCTCACTTGGACAGCTAGCAACTAATGAAAAACTGTTTTTT. It translates to CASSLGQLATNEKLFF.